This T cell receptor beta chain was identified in a study of cytomegalovirus exposure and HLA in healthy donors. Sequenced by immunoSEQ multiplex PCR; TCRdb stores in-frame clones only, minus some. Of 150,000 to 200,000 clones in the sample, about 90% were seen once. Remarks on this clone: Its antigen is undetermined.

Study-wide results and limits: Per published reports, the classifier diagnosed cytomegalovirus status with high specificity and sensitivity. Rarity held for most TCR sequences, but there were some public TCRs that occurred in many donors. It was about 150 TCR beta chains that were listed as cytomegalovirus-associated.

The CDR3 runs 16 residues. After removal of 1 base from V and 4 bases from J, the junction contained 7 bases not matched to a gene. Germline assignment: CDR1 SGHRS and CDR2 YFSETQ. The receptor's source is a woman younger than 30 in good health and CMV-seropositive. The chain links TRBV5-1 to TRBJ2-3; 9 nucleotides align to TRBD2. Material for sequencing was PBMCs. This chain's CDR3 is CASSLNLAGSSDTQYF. CDR3 nucleotide sequence: TGCGCCAGCAGCTTGAACCTAGCGGGATCGTCAGATACGCAGTATTTT.